The 14 T cell receptor beta chains below come from one sample, sequenced in a study of blood T cell repertoires in COVID-19. Generated by immunoSEQ multiplex PCR, the TCRdb table keeps only in-frame clones and is missing some. The table has under 150,000 clones, less than 90% seen once. Sequencing was carried out using peripheral blood. The receptors were gathered from a man younger than 40 with acute or convalescent COVID-19.

The V gene is TRBV27, the J gene TRBJ2-2; unclear D gene. The CDR3 is made up of 13 amino acids. V lost 6 bases and J lost 7, with 12 bases in between. Germline V lookup: CDR1 MNHEY, CDR2 SMNVEV (reference sequence). CDR3 loop: CASSPREDGELFF. CDR3 bases: TGTGCCAGCAGCCCCCGCGAGGACGGGGAGCTGTTTTTT.

The gene calls are TRBV2 and TRBJ1-1; no clear D. The CDR3 length is 13 residues. CDR1 and CDR2 from the germline V gene are SNHLY and FYNNEI. V was pared by 5 bases and J by 0 bases, with 7 bases between. CDR3 region: CASSSGMNTEAFF. In DNA, the CDR3 is TGTGCCAGCAGTAGCGGGATGAACACTGAAGCTTTCTTT.

This chain links TRBV30 with TRBJ1-2; maybe TRBD1 (5 bases). The V and J ends lost 2 bases and 4 bases respectively, with 11 bases between them. The CDR3 loop spans 13 amino acids. Germline V gene sequence: CDR1 GTSNPN, CDR2 SVGIG (reference sequence). The CDR3 loop is CAWSTQGLYGYTF. The CDR3 DNA sequence: TGTGCCTGGAGTACTCAGGGCCTCTATGGCTACACCTTC.

The V call is TRBV5-4, the J call TRBJ2-7; no clear D. Per germline, CDR1 SGHNT and CDR2 YYREEE (reference sequence). V was cut by 0 bases and J by 0 bases, with 7 bases left in between. This CDR3 has 14 amino acids. This CDR3 is CASSLDAGSYEQYV. The CDR3 region has the DNA TGTGCCAGCAGCTTGGATGCCGGCTCCTACGAGCAGTACGTC.

The rearrangement joins TRBV6-5 to TRBJ1-4; 10 positions agree with TRBD1. The J segment lost 4 bases and the V segment lost 6 bases, leaving 5 bases of the junction unmatched. The CDR3 runs 15 residues. The germline V gene encodes CDR1 MNHEY and CDR2 SVGAGI. Written as DNA, the CDR3 is TGTGCCAGCAGCCGCGGGACAGGGGATAATGAAAAACTGTTTTTT. This translates into CASSRGTGDNEKLFF.

The V call is TRBV11-3, the J call TRBJ2-2; 10 nucleotides align to TRBD1. J lost 3 bases, V lost 4 bases, and 5 bases had no gene match. Germline values: CDR1 SGHNT, CDR2 YENEEA. The CDR3 extends over 16 amino acids. The CDR3 is CASSSSGTGDTGELFF. CDR3 coding DNA: TGTGCCAGCAGCTCCAGCGGGACAGGGGACACCGGGGAGCTGTTTTTT.

This CDR3 is CASLDSTGNTIYF. The CDR3 DNA follows: TGTGCCAGCTTGGACAGCACGGGAAACACCATATATTTT. The rearrangement joins TRBV25-1 to TRBJ1-3; D may be TRBD1 (6 bases). V was cut by 8 bases and J by 4 bases, with 12 bases left in between. The CDR3 extends over 13 amino acids. Per the germline V gene, CDR1 is MGHDK and CDR2 is SYGVNS. The full variable domain, rest sourced from reference TRBV25-1 and TRBJ1-3, is EADIYQTPRYLVIGTGKKITLECSQTMGHDKMYWYQQDPGMELHLIHYSYGVNSTEKGDLSSESTVSRIRTEHFPLTLESARPSHTSQYLCASLDSTGNTIYFGEGSWLTVV.

The chain recombines TRBV6-2 or TRBV6-3 with TRBJ1-2; D is possibly TRBD1 (6 bases). Germline loops: CDR1 MNHEY, CDR2 SVGEGT. Trimming shortened V by 0 bases and J by 2 bases, and 10 bases separated the two germline ends. The CDR3 sequence is 15 residues long. This chain's CDR3 is CASSYSSGGNYGYTF. In DNA, the CDR3 is TGTGCCAGCAGTTACTCGAGCGGGGGCAACTATGGCTACACCTTC.

The chain links TRBV7-9 to TRBJ2-7, with 10 bases that match TRBD1. In germline, CDR1 is SEHNR, CDR2 FQNEAQ (reference sequence). This CDR3 comprises 14 residues. V lost 3 bases and J lost 5; bases outside the gene matches: 4. CDR3 coding DNA: TGTGCCAGCAGCTTCGACAGGGGGCTCAACGAGCAGTACTTC. Translated, it gives CASSFDRGLNEQYF.

This sequence joins TRBV30 and TRBJ2-1, with D possibly being TRBD1 (5 bases). In germline, CDR1 is GTSNPN, CDR2 SVGIG (reference sequence). The CDR3 is 13 residues long. The germline V and J ends were trimmed by 0 bases and 8 bases, with 11 bases remaining between them. As DNA, the CDR3 is TGTGCCTGGAGTGTAAGGGGATGGGATGAGCAGTTCTTC. Encoded protein: CAWSVRGWDEQFF.

V usage is TRBV5-1 and J usage is TRBJ1-6, with 10 positions matching TRBD1. J gave up 10 bases and V 4 bases, and 11 bases lay outside the gene matches. The CDR3 loop spans 16 amino acids. CDR1 SGHRS and CDR2 YFSETQ come from the germline V gene. The DNA of the CDR3 is TGCGCCAGCAGCCCGCAGCCCGGGACAGGGGAGTCACCCCTCCACTTT. It yields the protein CASSPQPGTGESPLHF.

The V gene is TRBV7-3, the J gene TRBJ2-2, with D maybe TRBD2 (7 bases). This CDR3 is built from 15 residues. Germline loops: CDR1 SGHTA, CDR2 FQGTGA. The V end lost 5 bases, the J end lost 4 bases, and 14 bases lay between the germline ends. CDR3 nucleotide sequence: TGTGCCAGCAGCCTGGGGGGGCGGAGCACCGGGGAGCTGTTTTTT. Encoded protein: CASSLGGRSTGELFF.

This clone appeared once. The chain carries TRBV28 and TRBJ2-1; TRBD2 agrees at 9 bases. Germline V gene sequence: CDR1 MDHEN, CDR2 SYDVKM. The J segment lost 10 bases and the V segment lost 3 bases, leaving 7 bases of the junction unmatched. The CDR3 sequence is 14 residues long. The CDR3 bases are TGTGCCAGCAGTTTGTCTAGCGGGATCCGGGAGCAGTTCTTC. Its protein is CASSLSSGIREQFF.

V is TRBV5-4 and J is TRBJ1-3; TRBD1 agrees at 7 bases. Germline loops: CDR1 SGHNT, CDR2 YYREEE (reference sequence). V dropped 0 bases and J dropped 3; count of bases not matched to a gene: 3. This CDR3 spans 15 amino acids. The CDR3, as DNA: TGTGCCAGCAGCTTGGGAGGGGGCGGTGGAAACACCATATATTTT. It encodes CASSLGGGGGNTIYF.